Presented here are 15 T cell receptor beta chains from one specimen sequenced in a study of radiation and T cells in renal cell carcinoma. Clones were read by immunoSEQ multiplex PCR, and TCRdb kept only the in-frame ones, dropping some. The sample has some 50,000 clones; more than 80% are singletons. Time point: blood 2 weeks post-SBRT. Treatment: 15 Gy SBRT to primary tumor, nephrectomy 4 weeks later. The sample here was blood, taken from a patient whose treatment included radiotherapy and nephrectomy. These receptors were obtained from a woman aged 70-85 years with renal cell carcinoma.

V is TRBV12-5 and J is TRBJ1-5; D is perhaps TRBD1 (5 bases). CDR1 is LGHNT, CDR2 FRNRAP, per germline. This CDR3 contains 14 residues. The V end lost 5 bases, the J end lost 5 bases, and 13 bases lay between the germline ends. CDR3 in DNA: TGTGCTAGTGGTCAGGGACGGCTCGATCAGCCCCAGCATTTT. Amino acid sequence: CASGQGRLDQPQHF.

CDR3 DNA: TGCGCCAGCAGCTTGTTCGGGGATCTGAGCACCGGGGAGCTGTTTTTT. This codes for CASSLFGDLSTGELFF. The V call is TRBV5-1, the J call TRBJ2-2, with D possibly TRBD2 on 5 matching bases. V gave up 1 base and J gave up 4 bases, with 14 bases separating them. In germline, CDR1 is SGHRS, CDR2 YFSETQ. The CDR3 consists of 16 residues.

The chain has TRBV5-1 and TRBJ2-3; possible D gene TRBD2, 5 bases. The length of the CDR3 is 16 residues. V gave up 0 bases and J gave up 2 bases, with 13 bases separating them. In germline, CDR1 is SGHRS, CDR2 YFSETQ. The CDR3 spells CASSLDSSRDTDTQYF. DNA of the CDR3: TGCGCCAGCAGCTTGGACTCTAGCCGGGACACAGATACGCAGTATTTT.

This chain uses TRBV6-5 with TRBJ1-2; D ambiguous. The CDR3 totals 15 residues. Trimming took 5 bases from V and 4 from J, leaving 17 bases between them. CDR1 MNHEY and CDR2 SVGAGI come from the germline V gene. CDR3 region: CASSPVVGFGYGYTF. In DNA form, the CDR3 reads TGTGCCAGCAGTCCCGTGGTGGGTTTTGGCTATGGCTACACCTTC.

J is TRBJ2-7 and V is TRBV4-3; a weak D match, TRBD2 (5 bases). The CDR3 sequence is 16 residues long. Germline assignment: CDR1 LGHNA and CDR2 YSLEER. Trimming shortened V by 0 bases and J by 0 bases, and 12 bases separated the two germline ends. The CDR3 bases are TGCGCCAGCAGCCAAGATTACCAACGGGACTCCTACGAGCAGTACTTC. Amino acid sequence: CASSQDYQRDSYEQYF.

CDR3 residues: CASSLGTGNTEAFF. The CDR3 coding sequence is TGTGCCAGCAGCTTAGGGACGGGGAACACTGAAGCTTTCTTT. The rearrangement joins TRBV11-2 to TRBJ1-1; D unclear. Per germline, CDR1 SGHAT and CDR2 FQNNGV. V was shortened by 1 base and J by 1 base, with 7 bases between the two germline ends. There are 14 residues in the CDR3. The full variable domain, with the rest looked up from reference TRBV11-2 and TRBJ1-1, is EAGVAQSPRYKIIEKRQSVAFWCNPISGHATLYWYQQILGQGPKLLIQFQNNGVVDDSQLPKDRFSAERLKGVDSTLKIQPAKLEDSAVYLCASSLGTGNTEAFFGQGTRLTVV.

V gene TRBV4-2 combines with J gene TRBJ1-4, with unresolved D. Germline-derived CDR1 and CDR2 are LGHNA and YNFKEQ. Trimming removed 0 bases from V and 8 bases from J, with 7 bases in between. The CDR3 is made up of 13 amino acids. CDR3 amino acids: CASSQDQGEKLFF. CDR3 sequence (DNA): TGTGCCAGCAGCCAAGATCAAGGGGAAAAACTGTTTTTT.

J is TRBJ1-5 and V is TRBV30, with TRBD1 as a possible D gene (6 bases). Germline CDR1 is GTSNPN and CDR2 is SVGIG (reference sequence). V lost 3 bases and J lost 4, with 10 bases in between. The CDR3 is 13 residues long. CDR3 protein: CAWRGTTNQPQHF. Written as DNA, the CDR3 is TGTGCCTGGAGGGGGACAACAAATCAGCCCCAGCATTTT.

V and J are TRBV12-5 and TRBJ1-2; the D is unclear. Germline-derived CDR1 and CDR2 are LGHNT and FRNRAP. The CDR3 contains 15 residues. V was clipped by 4 bases and J by 9 bases, with 21 bases between them. The CDR3 DNA sequence: TGTGCTAGTGGTTCCCTTTGGCCTACCACTCTATGCTACACCTTC. Its protein is CASGSLWPTTLCYTF.

The chain carries TRBV19 and TRBJ2-1, with D perhaps given as TRBD1 or TRBD2 (5 bases each). Germline CDR1 LNHDA, CDR2 SQIVND (reference sequence). The V end was cut by 3 bases, the J end by 0 bases, with 12 bases between. The CDR3 length is 16 residues. The CDR3 region is CASSIEGLGSYNEQFF. CDR3 DNA: TGTGCCAGTAGTATTGAGGGGTTAGGCTCCTACAATGAGCAGTTCTTC.

This clone was seen once. The chain is built from TRBV2 and TRBJ1-3, with D possibly TRBD1 on 5 matching bases. Looked up from germline, CDR1 is SNHLY and CDR2 is FYNNEI. The CDR3 has 14 residues. Trimming removed 6 bases at V and 0 bases at J, with 9 bases between. CDR3 sequence reads: CASRGPSSGNTIYF. The CDR3, as DNA: TGTGCCAGCAGGGGACCGAGCTCTGGAAACACCATATATTTT.

This chain links TRBV4-2 with TRBJ2-2; TRBD2 agrees at 12 bases. This CDR3 spans 19 amino acids. Per germline, CDR1 LGHNA and CDR2 YNFKEQ. V was clipped by 0 bases and J by 6 bases; unmatched bases: 11. The CDR3: CASSQDPLSSGGAAGELFF. The CDR3 region has the DNA TGTGCCAGCAGCCAAGATCCGCTATCTAGCGGGGGGGCCGCCGGGGAGCTGTTTTTT.

The V gene is TRBV6-6, the J gene TRBJ2-1; TRBD2 matches at 8 bases. Germline trimming cut 7 bases from V and 5 bases from J; bases unmatched to any gene: 10. The germline gives CDR1 MNHNY, CDR2 SVGAGI (reference sequence). This CDR3 spans 15 amino acids. The CDR3 region is CASISATSGNNEQFF. In DNA form, the CDR3 reads TGTGCCAGCATCTCGGCTACTAGCGGCAACAATGAGCAGTTCTTC.

The chain recombines TRBV5-4 with TRBJ2-5; weak D call: TRBD2 (5 bases). Germline CDR1 reads SGHNT; CDR2 reads YYREEE (reference sequence). V lost 2 bases and J 2 bases, leaving 10 bases between the germline ends. This CDR3 has 14 residues. CDR3 loop: CASSLVRDQETQYF. For the CDR3, the DNA is TGTGCCAGCAGCTTAGTACGGGATCAAGAGACCCAGTACTTC.

The chain recombines TRBV2 with TRBJ1-1; tentatively, D is TRBD1 (6 bases). V gave up 2 bases and J gave up 1 base, with 8 bases separating them. The CDR3 is 14 residues long. CDR1 is SNHLY, CDR2 FYNNEI, per germline. CDR3 protein: CASSEWGANTEAFF. DNA for the CDR3: TGTGCCAGCAGTGAATGGGGGGCGAACACTGAAGCTTTCTTT.